A selection of T cell receptor beta chains follows, all from one sample in a study of blood T cell repertoires in COVID-19. Libraries were prepared by immunoSEQ multiplex PCR; TCRdb keeps only in-frame clonotypes and omits some of them. This sample has a few hundred thousand clones, with 85% to 90% found just once. Input material: peripheral blood. These receptors were obtained from a woman aged 55-69 years with COVID-19, enrolled during active disease. Both conserved end residues are part of each CDR3. The order of the fields is J gene, clone size, D gene, V gene, CDR3 length, CDR3 protein, CDR3 DNA. D genes are given only for firm matches. Expanded clones are given a class, and other clones once, few, many or no size at all.

j_call: TRBJ2-1
clone_size: once
d_call: TRBD2
v_call: TRBV6-2/TRBV6-3
cdr3_length: 15
cdr3_aa: CASSYVGLAGHEQFF
cdr3_nt: TGTGCCAGCAGTTACGTCGGACTAGCGGGGCATGAGCAGTTCTTC

j_call: TRBJ2-2
clone_size: NA
d_call: NA
v_call: TRBV19
cdr3_length: 13
cdr3_aa: CASSTYNTGELFF
cdr3_nt: TGTGCCAGTAGTACCTATAACACCGGGGAGCTGTTTTTT

j_call: TRBJ2-7
clone_size: NA
d_call: NA
v_call: TRBV10-3
cdr3_length: 13
cdr3_aa: CAISEQGGYEQYF
cdr3_nt: TGTGCCATCAGTGAGCAGGGAGGTTACGAGCAGTACTTC

j_call: TRBJ1-1
clone_size: NA
d_call: NA
v_call: TRBV6-5
cdr3_length: 14
cdr3_aa: CASRPGFSLTEAFF
cdr3_nt: TGTGCCAGCAGACCGGGTTTCTCGCTCACTGAAGCTTTCTTT

j_call: TRBJ2-1
clone_size: NA
d_call: TRBD2
v_call: TRBV7-9
cdr3_length: 18
cdr3_aa: CASSSASSTSGGRNEQFF
cdr3_nt: TGTGCCAGCAGCTCAGCGTCCTCGACTAGCGGGGGGCGGAATGAGCAGTTCTTC

j_call: TRBJ1-5
clone_size: NA
d_call: NA
v_call: TRBV7-2
cdr3_length: 14
cdr3_aa: CASSSLGGNQPQHF
cdr3_nt: TGTGCCAGCAGCTCCCTCGGGGGCAATCAGCCCCAGCATTTT

j_call: TRBJ1-2
clone_size: NA
d_call: NA
v_call: TRBV7-9
cdr3_length: 11
cdr3_aa: CASSFSYGYTF
cdr3_nt: TGTGCCAGCAGCTTCAGCTATGGCTACACCTTC

j_call: TRBJ2-7
clone_size: NA
d_call: NA
v_call: TRBV7-6
cdr3_length: 16
cdr3_aa: CASSPVWGQYLYEQYF
cdr3_nt: TGTGCCAGCAGCCCCGTATGGGGACAATACCTCTACGAGCAGTACTTC

j_call: TRBJ2-7
clone_size: few
d_call: TRBD1
v_call: TRBV7-2
cdr3_length: 14
cdr3_aa: CASSQRTGFYEQYF
cdr3_nt: TGTGCCAGCAGCCAGAGGACAGGGTTTTACGAGCAGTACTTC

j_call: TRBJ1-4
clone_size: NA
d_call: NA
v_call: TRBV19
cdr3_length: 16
cdr3_aa: CASSTNWGGQDEKLFF
cdr3_nt: TGTGCCAGTAGTACGAACTGGGGGGGACAAGATGAAAAACTGTTTTTT

j_call: TRBJ1-1
clone_size: NA
d_call: NA
v_call: TRBV7-2
cdr3_length: 14
cdr3_aa: CASSLGLTGAEAFF
cdr3_nt: TGTGCCAGCAGCTTAGGGTTAACGGGGGCTGAAGCTTTCTTT

j_call: TRBJ1-1
clone_size: NA
d_call: NA
v_call: TRBV11-1
cdr3_length: 12
cdr3_aa: CASDSLAAKAFF
cdr3_nt: TGTGCCAGCGACAGTCTGGCAGCTAAAGCTTTCTTT

j_call: TRBJ2-4
clone_size: NA
d_call: TRBD2
v_call: TRBV4-3
cdr3_length: 19
cdr3_aa: CASAPTSGGIYLAKNIQYF
cdr3_nt: TGCGCCAGCGCCCCTACTAGCGGGGGGATTTATCTAGCCAAAAACATTCAGTACTTC

j_call: TRBJ1-6
clone_size: NA
d_call: TRBD1
v_call: TRBV2
cdr3_length: 15
cdr3_aa: CATRRQGLYNSPLHF
cdr3_nt: TGTGCCACCCGGAGACAGGGTCTATATAATTCACCCCTCCACTTT

j_call: TRBJ1-1
clone_size: NA
d_call: NA
v_call: TRBV5-1
cdr3_length: 15
cdr3_aa: CASSLAFHMNTEAFF
cdr3_nt: TGCGCCAGCAGCTTGGCCTTCCACATGAACACTGAAGCTTTCTTT

j_call: TRBJ2-7
clone_size: NA
d_call: NA
v_call: TRBV25-1
cdr3_length: 14
cdr3_aa: CASNGGGGSYEQYF
cdr3_nt: TGTGCCAGCAACGGGGGAGGGGGCTCCTACGAGCAGTACTTC

j_call: TRBJ2-3
clone_size: NA
d_call: NA
v_call: TRBV4-2
cdr3_length: 13
cdr3_aa: CATSGKVWDTQYF
cdr3_nt: TGTGCCACCTCAGGGAAAGTTTGGGATACGCAGTATTTT

j_call: TRBJ2-7
clone_size: NA
d_call: NA
v_call: TRBV4-2
cdr3_length: 15
cdr3_aa: CASSQDVGTLYEQYF
cdr3_nt: TGTGCCAGCAGCCAAGATGTCGGGACTCTCTACGAGCAGTACTTC

j_call: TRBJ2-6
clone_size: NA
d_call: TRBD1
v_call: TRBV15
cdr3_length: 17
cdr3_aa: CATSTARTGTGANVLTF
cdr3_nt: TGTGCCACCAGCACAGCCCGGACAGGGACTGGGGCCAACGTCCTGACTTTC

j_call: TRBJ1-2
clone_size: NA
d_call: TRBD1
v_call: TRBV4-1
cdr3_length: 13
cdr3_aa: CASSHTGAGGYTF
cdr3_nt: TGCGCCAGCAGCCATACAGGGGCGGGGGGCTACACCTTC

j_call: TRBJ2-6
clone_size: NA
d_call: TRBD1
v_call: TRBV5-4
cdr3_length: 18
cdr3_aa: CASRDGQGPFSGANVLTF
cdr3_nt: TGTGCCAGCAGGGACGGACAGGGCCCCTTCTCTGGGGCCAACGTCCTGACTTTC

j_call: TRBJ1-5
clone_size: NA
d_call: NA
v_call: TRBV3-1/TRBV3-2
cdr3_length: 18
cdr3_aa: CASSQDRRVIWPNQPQHF
cdr3_nt: TGTGCCAGCAGCCAAGATCGCAGGGTTATTTGGCCCAATCAGCCCCAGCATTTT